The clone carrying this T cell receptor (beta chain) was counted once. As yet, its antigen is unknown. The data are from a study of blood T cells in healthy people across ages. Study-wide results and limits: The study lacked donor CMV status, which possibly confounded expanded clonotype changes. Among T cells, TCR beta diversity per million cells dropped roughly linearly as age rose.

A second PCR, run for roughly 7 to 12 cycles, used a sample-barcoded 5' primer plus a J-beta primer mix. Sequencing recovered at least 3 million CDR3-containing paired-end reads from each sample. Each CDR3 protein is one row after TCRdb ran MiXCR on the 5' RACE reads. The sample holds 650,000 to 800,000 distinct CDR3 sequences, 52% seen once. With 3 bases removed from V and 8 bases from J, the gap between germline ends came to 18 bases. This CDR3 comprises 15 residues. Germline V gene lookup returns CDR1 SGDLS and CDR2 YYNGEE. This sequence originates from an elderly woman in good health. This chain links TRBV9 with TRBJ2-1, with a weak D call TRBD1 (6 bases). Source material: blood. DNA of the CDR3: TGTGCCAGCAGCGGCGACTCCGAGGGGGTAGATGAGCAGTTCTTC. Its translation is CASSGDSEGVDEQFF.